These 24 T cell receptor beta chains originate from one sample sequenced in a study of T cell repertoires in cytomegalovirus infection (dated by TCRdb to the late 2010s). Sequenced using an Illumina HiSeq 1500. TCRdb passed the public sequencing reads through fastp at Q25 and MiXCR, retaining productive beta sequences. Identical CDR3 proteins give one entry, which carries the most common genes and DNA. Counted in this sample were about 490,000 distinct CDR3 sequences; 15% to 20% of them appeared once. The ten largest clonotypes hold around 25% of the sample. Input material: CD8+ T cells from PBMCs. The receptors were gathered from a human donor in good health (CMV status not recorded). Some clones in this sample may be carry-over from other donors' samples.

This clonotype showed up many times. This rearrangement joins TRBV7-8 to TRBJ2-1, with TRBD2 identical over 9 bases. From germline, CDR1 is SGHVS and CDR2 FQNEAQ. The V and J ends lost 8 bases and 3 bases, in that order; junction bases with no gene match: 8. The CDR3 is 15 amino acids. The CDR3 loop reads CASSPLREGYNEQFF. CDR3 DNA: TGTGCCAGCTCCCCGCTGCGGGAGGGCTACAATGAGCAGTTCTTC.

The sample holds a few counts of this clonotype. This sequence joins TRBV20-1 and TRBJ1-5; D may be TRBD1 (6 bases). Germline loops: CDR1 DFQATT, CDR2 SNEGSKA (reference sequence). Trimming removed 6 bases at V and 1 base at J, with 19 bases between. CDR3 size: 16 residues. The CDR3 bases are TGCAGTGCCAATTCACCGGGGGCGGGGAGCAATCAGCCCCAGCATTTT. Translation gives CSANSPGAGSNQPQHF.

Details on this clonotype: Given a much more abundant clone one base away, this may be a read error. The chain joins TRBV11-2 to TRBJ1-5; D not resolved. The CDR3 runs 14 residues. Germline CDR1 SGHAT, CDR2 FQNNGV. The chain's CDR3 is CAGSLWDSNQPQHF. Written as DNA, the CDR3 is TGTGCCGGCAGCTTATGGGATAGCAATCAGCCCCAGCATTTT.

This clonotype has ten or more counts. The J gene is TRBJ2-7, the V gene TRBV7-9; TRBD2 is a possible D gene (6 bases). Germline V gene lookup returns CDR1 SEHNR and CDR2 FQNEAQ (reference sequence). The ends were cut back, 5 bases at V and 4 bases at J, with 18 bases in the middle. This CDR3 spans 15 amino acids. The CDR3 protein is CASSPSRGLRYEQYF. The CDR3 DNA sequence: TGTGCCAGCAGCCCCTCTAGGGGACTGCGGTACGAGCAGTACTTC.

This chain links TRBV20-1 with TRBJ2-3; 9 nucleotides match TRBD2. The CDR3 covers 19 residues. The germline CDR1 and CDR2 sequences are DFQATT and SNEGSKA (reference sequence). With V trimmed by 0 bases and J by 2 bases, 15 bases remained unmatched. For the CDR3, the DNA is TGCAGTGCTAGAGATCCCCATCAGGCGGGGGGGCGAGTCACAGATACGCAGTATTTT. Its protein product is CSARDPHQAGGRVTDTQYF.

The chain recombines TRBV20-1 with TRBJ2-3, with unresolved D. CDR3 length: 13 amino acids. Germline V gene sequence: CDR1 DFQATT, CDR2 SNEGSKA (reference sequence). V was trimmed by 1 base and J by 4 bases, leaving 9 bases between them. CDR3 amino acids: CSARAWSSDTQYF. In DNA form, the CDR3 reads TGCAGTGCTAGAGCCTGGAGCTCAGATACGCAGTATTTT.

This clonotype was observed at least ten times. This sequence joins TRBV24-1 and TRBJ1-5; possibly TRBD1 for D (6 bases). V lost 0 bases and J 9 bases, leaving 17 bases between the germline ends. Germline lookup yields CDR1 KGHDR and CDR2 SFDVKD. The CDR3 has 16 residues. The CDR3: CATSDLKEGDGRPQHF. CDR3 DNA: TGTGCCACCAGTGATTTGAAGGAGGGGGACGGGAGGCCCCAGCATTTT.

The rearrangement joins TRBV5-4 to TRBJ2-7; TRBD1 agrees at 7 bases. The CDR3 is made up of 15 amino acids. Trimming removed 2 bases from V and 0 bases from J; junction bases left unmatched: 5. Germline V gene lookup returns CDR1 SGHNT and CDR2 YYREEE (reference sequence). The CDR3 reads CASSFTGELSYEQYF. For the CDR3, the DNA is TGTGCCAGCAGCTTTACAGGGGAGCTCTCCTACGAGCAGTACTTC.

This clonotype was counted only a few times. The gene calls are TRBV5-1 and TRBJ1-1, with 7 positions matching TRBD1. CDR1 is SGHRS and CDR2 is YFSETQ in the germline V gene. V shed 0 bases and J 5 bases; nucleotides not matched to a gene: 4. CDR3 length: 14 residues. Here the CDR3 reads CASSLGGQTTEAFF. CDR3 nucleotide sequence: TGCGCCAGCAGCTTGGGGGGACAGACGACTGAAGCTTTCTTT.

This clonotype showed up many times. The chain combines TRBV6-1 with TRBJ2-1; D is ambiguous. The CDR3 sequence is 16 residues long. V was cut by 5 bases and J by 4 bases, with 18 bases left in between. Germline values: CDR1 MNHNS, CDR2 SASEGT. The CDR3 bases are TGTGCCAGCAGTTCCCTTCAACCCCGCAGGTACAATGAGCAGTTCTTC. Translation gives CASSSLQPRRYNEQFF.

This clonotype occurred many times. The rearrangement uses TRBV19 and TRBJ2-1; the D is unclear. This CDR3 is 15 amino acids long. V dropped 5 bases and J dropped 4 bases, with 15 bases sitting between them. CDR1 is LNHDA and CDR2 is SQIVND in the germline V gene (reference sequence). The CDR3 coding sequence is TGTGCCAGTAGTCTTACAGCTAATCCATACAATGAGCAGTTCTTC. It yields the protein CASSLTANPYNEQFF.

This clonotype was detected ten times or more. The chain recombines TRBV27 with TRBJ2-7, with 7 bases that match TRBD2. The trim removed 2 bases at V and 3 bases at J, leaving 4 bases unmatched. The V gene's germline CDR1 is MNHEY and CDR2 SMNVEV (reference sequence). The CDR3 extends over 14 amino acids. Here the CDR3 reads CASSLIASGYEQYF. CDR3 sequence (DNA): TGTGCCAGCAGTTTAATAGCTAGCGGCTACGAGCAGTACTTC.

In this sample, this clonotype turned up a few times. This chain connects TRBV4-1 to TRBJ1-2; TRBD1 aligns across 9 bases. The CDR3 runs to 11 residues. CDR1 MGHRA and CDR2 YSYEKL come from the germline V gene. After removal of 8 bases from V and 8 bases from J, the junction contained 3 bases not matched to a gene. DNA of the CDR3: TGCGCCAGCTTGGACAGGGGAGGCTACACCTTC. Encoded protein: CASLDRGGYTF.

This clonotype was recorded a few times. V is TRBV11-1 and J is TRBJ2-6; D ambiguous. The CDR3 contains 14 residues. The ends were cut back, 3 bases at V and 2 bases at J, with 5 bases in the middle. In germline, CDR1 is SGHAT, CDR2 FQDESV (reference sequence). The CDR3 loop is CASSFETGANVLTF. The CDR3 nucleotides read TGTGCCAGCAGCTTTGAGACTGGGGCCAACGTCCTGACTTTC.

The chain recombines TRBV20-1 with TRBJ2-1, with D perhaps matching TRBD2 (6 bases). V lost 4 bases and J 4 bases, leaving 17 bases between the germline ends. Per germline, CDR1 DFQATT and CDR2 SNEGSKA (reference sequence). This CDR3 region has 15 residues. DNA for the CDR3: TGCAGTGCTAAAACCCCCCGTAGCGGTTACAATGAGCAGTTCTTC. This encodes CSAKTPRSGYNEQFF.

This clonotype turned up a few times. This chain joins TRBV12-3 or TRBV12-4 and TRBJ2-1; D gene ambiguous. The V gene lost 5 bases and the J gene lost 4 bases, with 15 bases spanning the gap. CDR3 size: 15 residues. The chain's CDR3 is CASSPQAENYNEQFF. The CDR3, as DNA: TGTGCCAGCAGTCCCCAGGCAGAGAATTACAATGAGCAGTTCTTC.

The V and J genes are TRBV13 and TRBJ1-2; no clear D. V lost 0 bases to trimming and J lost 4 bases, with 21 bases between them. The CDR3 runs to 18 residues. CDR1 and CDR2 from the germline V gene are PRHDT and FYEKMQ (reference sequence). The DNA for the CDR3 is TGTGCCAGCAGCTTAGGACGACCGGATGCGGGAGAGGGCTATGGCTACACCTTC. Protein: CASSLGRPDAGEGYGYTF.

This clonotype was seen a handful of times. The chain uses TRBV13 and TRBJ1-4; 8 positions agree with TRBD1. The CDR3 contains 14 residues. V lost 3 bases and J lost 8; bases outside the gene matches: 5. From germline, CDR1 is PRHDT and CDR2 FYEKMQ (reference sequence). In nucleotides, the CDR3 is TGTGCCAGCAGCTTGACAGGGGCTAGGGAAAAACTGTTTTTT. Amino acid sequence: CASSLTGAREKLFF.

The sample holds a few counts of this clonotype. The chain is built from TRBV11-2 and TRBJ1-6, with unresolved D. The V end was cut by 4 bases, the J end by 3 bases, with 13 bases between. The germline V gene encodes CDR1 SGHAT and CDR2 FQNNGV. This CDR3 contains 16 residues. CDR3 residues: CASSSAAARYNSPLHF. CDR3 DNA: TGTGCCAGCAGCTCCGCGGCGGCCCGCTATAATTCACCCCTCCACTTT.

This clonotype turned up a few times. This chain connects TRBV4-1 to TRBJ2-7, with D possibly TRBD1 on 5 matching bases. V shed 4 bases and J shed 3 bases, with 13 bases lying between them. Germline values: CDR1 MGHRA, CDR2 YSYEKL. CDR3 size: 14 residues. This CDR3 is CASSPGGAGYEQYF. For the CDR3, the DNA is TGCGCCAGCAGCCCCGGTGGGGCAGGCTACGAGCAGTACTTC.

As for this clonotype: Being one base from a much bigger clone, this may be a read error. The chain recombines TRBV12-3 or TRBV12-4 with TRBJ2-7, with 8 bases lining up with TRBD1. The CDR3 is 14 residues long. With 4 bases clipped from V and 7 bases from J, the junction kept 9 bases outside the gene matches. The CDR3 DNA is TGTGCCAGCAGTTGGAACAGGGGGACGGTGGAGCAGTACTTC. Translating gives CASSWNRGTVEQYF.

This clonotype has ten or more counts. V gene TRBV7-9 combines with J gene TRBJ1-2; D gene ambiguous. The CDR3 extends over 13 amino acids. Germline values: CDR1 SEHNR, CDR2 FQNEAQ (reference sequence). Trimming removed 1 base at V and 8 bases at J, with 11 bases between. The CDR3 nucleotides are TGTGCCAGCAGCTTAGACAGTAGAGACGGCTACACCTTC. It specifies CASSLDSRDGYTF.

There are a few counts of this clonotype. The CDR3 DNA sequence: TGTGCCACCTCGCCCCCATATGGCTACACCTTC. It encodes CATSPPYGYTF. The chain uses TRBV12-3 or TRBV12-4 and TRBJ1-2; D unresolved. This CDR3 is 11 amino acids long. Trimming removed 10 bases at V and 5 bases at J, with 11 bases between.

This rearrangement joins TRBV4-1 to TRBJ2-7, with D possibly matching TRBD1 (5 bases). The germline V gene encodes CDR1 MGHRA and CDR2 YSYEKL. V was shortened by 1 base and J by 4 bases, with 8 bases between the two germline ends. The CDR3 sequence is 13 residues long. The CDR3 sequence: CASSQGAGYEQYF. CDR3 in DNA: TGCGCCAGCAGCCAAGGAGCAGGGTACGAGCAGTACTTC.